This TCR beta chain emerged from a study of cytomegalovirus exposure and HLA in healthy donors. Notes on the study in general: Despite most TCR sequences being rare, some public TCRs occurred in many donors. Reports showed the classifier diagnosing cytomegalovirus status with high specificity and sensitivity. Earlier analysis looked at TCR beta V segments, and most were productive about 87% or about 30% of the time. Common viral pathogens seemed to be connected with several of the most significant clusters, according to a later analysis.

Researchers ran the PCR with 60 Vbeta and 13 Jbeta primers. Clones were sequenced by immunoSEQ multiplex PCR, and TCRdb holds only the in-frame ones, with some missing. The sample has about 200,000 clones, approximately 80% seen once. From germline, CDR1 is MDHEN and CDR2 SYDVKM. Trimming left V 2 bases short and J 2 bases short, with 10 bases between. This CDR3 has 15 amino acids. Note on this clone: No antigen is known for it.

Sequencing used PBMCs. The source of this sequence is a man between 25 and 39 years old in good health and CMV-seronegative. V usage is TRBV28 and J usage is TRBJ2-1; D possibly corresponds to TRBD2 (5 bases). The CDR3 DNA is TGTGCCAGCAGTTTAGGTTCCGGGGCCTACAATGAGCAGTTCTTC. Its translation is CASSLGSGAYNEQFF.